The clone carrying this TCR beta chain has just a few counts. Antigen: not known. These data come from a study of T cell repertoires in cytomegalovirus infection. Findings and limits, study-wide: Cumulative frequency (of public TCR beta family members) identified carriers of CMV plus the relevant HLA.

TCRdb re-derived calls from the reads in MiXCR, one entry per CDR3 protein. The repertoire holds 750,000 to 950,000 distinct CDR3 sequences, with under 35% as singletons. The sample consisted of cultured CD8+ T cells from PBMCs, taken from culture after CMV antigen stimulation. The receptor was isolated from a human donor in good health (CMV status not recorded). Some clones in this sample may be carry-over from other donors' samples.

CDR3 sequence reads: CASSTGGFYTEAFF. The CDR3 coding sequence is TGTGCCAGCAGTACAGGGGGCTTTTACACTGAAGCTTTCTTT. The chain links TRBV6-2 or TRBV6-3 to TRBJ1-1; 9 nucleotides agree with TRBD1. The V gene's germline CDR1 is MNHEY and CDR2 SVGEGT. The CDR3 totals 14 residues. V shed 5 bases, J shed 3 bases, and the junction held 4 bases outside the gene matches.